Listed below are T cell receptor beta chains from one sample, sequenced in a study of T cells after yellow fever vaccination. Each CDR3 protein gets one entry after TCRdb re-called the 5' RACE reads with MiXCR. Among 250,000 to 400,000 distinct CDR3 sequences, approximately 4.3% were seen once, and the ten largest hold 19%. Sequenced material: PBMCs, taken 15 days after the yellow fever booster vaccination. Receptors were obtained from a young man who received the YFV17D yellow fever vaccine. Each CDR3 is given with its conserved first and last residue. A D gene is named only where the DNA matches it firmly.

D gene: -; J gene: TRBJ2-7; V gene: TRBV7-2; CDR3 protein: CASSLWTNNEQYF
D gene: -; J gene: TRBJ2-7; V gene: TRBV24-1; CDR3 protein: CATSDFRLGGIKEQYF
D gene: -; J gene: TRBJ1-2; V gene: TRBV7-2; CDR3 protein: CASSLQGYGYTF
D gene: -; J gene: TRBJ1-4; V gene: TRBV9; CDR3 protein: CASSVGGSNEKLFF
D gene: -; J gene: TRBJ1-6; V gene: TRBV4-1; CDR3 protein: CASSQKDGYNSPLHF
D gene: -; J gene: TRBJ2-1; V gene: TRBV7-9; CDR3 protein: CASSTPVSSYNEQFF
D gene: TRBD1; J gene: TRBJ1-1; V gene: TRBV6-2/TRBV6-3; CDR3 protein: CAGGGFGTEAFF
D gene: -; J gene: TRBJ2-3; V gene: TRBV7-9; CDR3 protein: CASEILDGVPDTQYF
D gene: -; J gene: TRBJ1-1; V gene: TRBV4-1; CDR3 protein: CASSPQDNRESTEAFF
D gene: TRBD2; J gene: TRBJ2-1; V gene: TRBV6-5; CDR3 protein: CASSYLGGGALEQFF
D gene: TRBD1; J gene: TRBJ2-6; V gene: TRBV12-3/TRBV12-4; CDR3 protein: CASRKGQGTYSGANVLTF
D gene: -; J gene: TRBJ2-5; V gene: TRBV2; CDR3 protein: CASRDQGETQYF